This T cell receptor (beta chain) was profiled in a study of cytomegalovirus exposure and HLA in healthy donors. Trimming cost V 5 bases and J 0 bases, with 14 bases left between them. The CDR3 extends over 16 amino acids. CDR1 SGHTA and CDR2 FQGTGA come from the germline V gene. PCR amplification relied on 60 Vbeta primers (plus 13 Jbeta primers). Produced via immunoSEQ multiplex PCR; TCRdb's table is partial and in-frame only. The sample lists about 160,000 clones, more than 75% seen once, with about 1.5% in the top ten. This clonotype was obtained from a male donor in good health and CMV-seronegative. The chain couples TRBV7-3 to TRBJ2-1, with D possibly TRBD2 on 6 matching bases. The sequencing input was PBMCs. CDR3 in amino acids: CASSQFGTGSYNEQFF. DNA for the CDR3: TGTGCCAGCAGCCAATTCGGGACTGGCTCCTACAATGAGCAGTTCTTC.